This TCR beta chain was captured by sequencing in a study of blood T cell repertoires in COVID-19. Study at large: Italy, Spain and the United States were the sources of the convalescent and acute COVID-19 samples. In each case, the material was cDNA or gDNA derived from T cells, B-cell-depleted T cells, or PBMCs.

Original methodology: Estimation of nucleated cell counts relied on the amplification of reference gene primers. Generated by immunoSEQ multiplex PCR, the TCRdb table keeps only in-frame clones and is missing some. The V and J calls and clone size are taken from that table; D and trimming were inferred from the DNA. The sample has about 310,000 clones; over 75% are singletons. The CDR3 extends over 14 amino acids. Germline V gene lookup returns CDR1 MNHEY and CDR2 SVGAGI. V gave up 4 bases and J gave up 0 bases, with 9 bases separating them. For recovered donors of Cohort 3, there were two negative PCRs, clearance, or symptom resolution.

V and J are TRBV6-5 and TRBJ1-1; D is unclear. The source material was PBMCs or T cells enriched from blood (not recorded which). The receptor's source is a woman in her thirties or forties who had recovered from COVID-19. The CDR3 coding sequence is TGTGCCAGCAGTTCTCCGACACTGAACACTGAAGCTTTCTTT. Translated: CASSSPTLNTEAFF.